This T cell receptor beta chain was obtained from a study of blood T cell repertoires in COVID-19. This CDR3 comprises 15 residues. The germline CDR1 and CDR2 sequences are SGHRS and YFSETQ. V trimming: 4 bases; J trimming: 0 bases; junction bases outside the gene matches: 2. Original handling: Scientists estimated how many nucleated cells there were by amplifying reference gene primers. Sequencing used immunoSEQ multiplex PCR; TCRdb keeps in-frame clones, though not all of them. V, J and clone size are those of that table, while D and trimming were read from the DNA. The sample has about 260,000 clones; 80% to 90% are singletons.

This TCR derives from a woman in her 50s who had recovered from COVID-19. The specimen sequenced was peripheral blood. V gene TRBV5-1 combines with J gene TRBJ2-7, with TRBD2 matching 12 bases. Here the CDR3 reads CASSLTSGSSYEQYF. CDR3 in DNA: TGCGCCAGCAGCCTGACTAGCGGGAGCTCCTACGAGCAGTACTTC. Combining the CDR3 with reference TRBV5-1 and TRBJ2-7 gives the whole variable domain KAGVTQTPRYLIKTRGQQVTLSCSPISGHRSVSWYQQTPGQGLQFLFEYFSETQRNKGNFPGRFSGRQFSNSRSEMNVSTLELGDSALYLCASSLTSGSSYEQYFGPGTRLTVT.